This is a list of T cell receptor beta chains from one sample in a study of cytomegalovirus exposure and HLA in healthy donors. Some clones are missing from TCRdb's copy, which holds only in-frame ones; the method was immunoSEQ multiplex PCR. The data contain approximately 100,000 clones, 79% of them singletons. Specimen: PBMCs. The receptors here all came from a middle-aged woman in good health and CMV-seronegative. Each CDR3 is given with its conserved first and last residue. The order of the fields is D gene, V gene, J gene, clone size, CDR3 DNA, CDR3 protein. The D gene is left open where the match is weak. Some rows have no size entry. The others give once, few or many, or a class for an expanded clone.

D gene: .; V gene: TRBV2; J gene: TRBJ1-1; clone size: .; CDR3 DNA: TGTGCCAGCAGTTTTCAGATGAACACTGAAGCTTTCTTT; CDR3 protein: CASSFQMNTEAFF
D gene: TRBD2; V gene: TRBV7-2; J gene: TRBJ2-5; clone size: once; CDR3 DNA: TGTGCCAGCAGCAGCGGGAGCCAGACCCAGTACTTC; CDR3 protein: CASSSGSQTQYF
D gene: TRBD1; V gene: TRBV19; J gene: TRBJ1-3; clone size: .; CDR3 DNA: TGTGCCAGTACCAAAGACAGGGTATCTGGAAACACCATATATTTT; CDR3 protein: CASTKDRVSGNTIYF
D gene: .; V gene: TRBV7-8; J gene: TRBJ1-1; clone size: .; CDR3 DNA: TGTGCCAGCACCTCCGGGGGCACTGAAGCTTTCTTT; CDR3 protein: CASTSGGTEAFF
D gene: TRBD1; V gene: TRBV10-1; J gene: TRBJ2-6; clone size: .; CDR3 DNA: TGCGCCAGCAGGGTGGGACAGGGAAATACTGGGGCCAACGTCCTGACTTTC; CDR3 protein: CASRVGQGNTGANVLTF
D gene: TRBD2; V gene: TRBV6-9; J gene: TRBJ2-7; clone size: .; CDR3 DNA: TGTGCCAGCAGTTTTGCGGGGGGGAACTACGAGCAGTACTTC; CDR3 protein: CASSFAGGNYEQYF
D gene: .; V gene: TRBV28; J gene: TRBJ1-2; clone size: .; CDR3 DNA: TGTGCCAGCAATGGTGCGGGGTTCTCTGGCTACACCTTC; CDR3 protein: CASNGAGFSGYTF
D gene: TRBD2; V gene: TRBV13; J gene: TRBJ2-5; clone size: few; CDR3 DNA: TGTGCCAGCAGCTTAGGACTAGCGGGGGGTCAGGAGACCCAGTACTTC; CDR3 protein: CASSLGLAGGQETQYF
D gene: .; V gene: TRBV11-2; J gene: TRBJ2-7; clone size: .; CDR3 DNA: TGTGCCAGCAGCTTATTACCGAGACTGTCCTACGAGCAGTACTTC; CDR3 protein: CASSLLPRLSYEQYF
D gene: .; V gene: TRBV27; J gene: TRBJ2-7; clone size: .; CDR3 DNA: TGTGCCAGCAGTCATACCCCAGGGGCCAATACCTACGAGCAGTACTTC; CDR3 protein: CASSHTPGANTYEQYF
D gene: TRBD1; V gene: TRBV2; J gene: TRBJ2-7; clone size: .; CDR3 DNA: TGTGCCAGCAGTAGTGACAGGGGGACCTACGAGCAGTACTTC; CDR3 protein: CASSSDRGTYEQYF
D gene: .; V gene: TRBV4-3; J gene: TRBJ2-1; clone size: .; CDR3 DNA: TGCGCCAGCAGCCAAGTGTCAGGGGATATCTACAATGAGCAGTTCTTC; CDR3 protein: CASSQVSGDIYNEQFF
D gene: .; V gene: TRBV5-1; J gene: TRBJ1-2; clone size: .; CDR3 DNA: TGCGCCAGCAGCCCCGAGGGTCAGGAGGGCTACACCTTC; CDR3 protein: CASSPEGQEGYTF
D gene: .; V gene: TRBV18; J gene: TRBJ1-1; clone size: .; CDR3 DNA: TGTGCCAGCTCACCGACAGGCTACGAGGGCACTGAAGCTTTCTTT; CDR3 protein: CASSPTGYEGTEAFF
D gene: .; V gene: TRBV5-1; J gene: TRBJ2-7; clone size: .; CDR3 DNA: TGCGCCAGCAGCTCCGGTCCCTCCTACGAGCAGTACTTC; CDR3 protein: CASSSGPSYEQYF
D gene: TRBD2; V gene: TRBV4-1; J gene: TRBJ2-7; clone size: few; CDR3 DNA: TGCGCCAGCAGCCAAGAATTGCGGAGCGGGATATACTACGAGCAGTACTTC; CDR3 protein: CASSQELRSGIYYEQYF
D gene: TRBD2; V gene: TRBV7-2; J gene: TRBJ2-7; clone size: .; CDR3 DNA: TGTGCCAGCAGCCATCTAGCGGGAGCGGGAGAGCAGTACTTC; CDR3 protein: CASSHLAGAGEQYF
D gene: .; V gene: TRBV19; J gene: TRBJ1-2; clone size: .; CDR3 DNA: TGTGCCAGTAGTATCCGGGACTTAGGGGCTTATGGCTACACCTTC; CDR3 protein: CASSIRDLGAYGYTF
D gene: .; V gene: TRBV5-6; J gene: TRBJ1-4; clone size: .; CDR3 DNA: TGTGCCAGCAGCTTGCCGACAGTCAAGGGTGAAAAACTGTTTTTT; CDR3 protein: CASSLPTVKGEKLFF
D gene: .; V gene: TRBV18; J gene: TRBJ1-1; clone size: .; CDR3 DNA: TGTGCCAGCTCACCAGGGCAGGTACAGACTGAAGCTTTCTTT; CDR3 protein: CASSPGQVQTEAFF
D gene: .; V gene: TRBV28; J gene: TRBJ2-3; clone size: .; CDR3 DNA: TGTGCCAGCAGTTTCTCTCTAGGAGGGACTGGCACAGATACGCAGTATTTT; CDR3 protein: CASSFSLGGTGTDTQYF
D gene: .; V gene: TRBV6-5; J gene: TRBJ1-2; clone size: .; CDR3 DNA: TGTGCCAGCAGAGAGGGCGGCTATGGCTACACCTTC; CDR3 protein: CASREGGYGYTF
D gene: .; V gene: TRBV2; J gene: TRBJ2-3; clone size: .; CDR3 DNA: TGTGCCAGCAGCCCGGACAGGGAGGGCACAGTTACGCAGTATTTT; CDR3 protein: CASSPDREGTVTQYF
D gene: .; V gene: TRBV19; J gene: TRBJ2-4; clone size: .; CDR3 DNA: TGTGCCAGTAGTCAGGGCAGGGCTTTCCAAAACATTCAGTACTTC; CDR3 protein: CASSQGRAFQNIQYF
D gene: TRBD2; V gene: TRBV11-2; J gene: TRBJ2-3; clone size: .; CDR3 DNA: TGTGCCAGCAGTCCAAGCGGGGGGGCAGATACGCAGTATTTT; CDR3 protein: CASSPSGGADTQYF
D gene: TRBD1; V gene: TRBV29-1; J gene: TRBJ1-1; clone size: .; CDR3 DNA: TGCAGCGTTGAGGGACAGATGAACACTGAAGCTTTCTTT; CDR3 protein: CSVEGQMNTEAFF
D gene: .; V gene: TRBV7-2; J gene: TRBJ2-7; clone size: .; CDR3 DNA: TGTGCCAGCAGCTTAGCAAGGGCTGTAGAGGGCTACGAGCAGTACTTC; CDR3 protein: CASSLARAVEGYEQYF
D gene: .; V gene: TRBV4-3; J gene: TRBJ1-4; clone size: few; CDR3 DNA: TGCGCCAGCAGCCAAGAAAGCGATGCGTACGCTAATGAAAAACTGTTTTTT; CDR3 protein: CASSQESDAYANEKLFF
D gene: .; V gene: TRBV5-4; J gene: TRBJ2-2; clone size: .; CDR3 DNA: TGTGCCAGCGCCTCCGGGACAACGAACACCGGGGAGCTGTTTTTT; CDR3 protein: CASASGTTNTGELFF
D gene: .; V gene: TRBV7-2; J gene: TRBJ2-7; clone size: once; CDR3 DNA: TGTGCCAGCAGTGCAGTCCCAGGTTACGAGCAGTACTTC; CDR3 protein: CASSAVPGYEQYF
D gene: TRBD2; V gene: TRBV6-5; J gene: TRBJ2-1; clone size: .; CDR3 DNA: TGTGCCAGCAGCCCCTGGGGCGGGGGTACCAATGAGCAGTTCTTC; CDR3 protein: CASSPWGGGTNEQFF
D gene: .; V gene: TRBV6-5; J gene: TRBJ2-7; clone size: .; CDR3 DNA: TGTGCCAGCAGTTACTCAACCGGGACTCGCACCTACGAGCAGTACTTC; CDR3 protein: CASSYSTGTRTYEQYF
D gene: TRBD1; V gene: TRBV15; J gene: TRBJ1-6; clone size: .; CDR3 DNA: TGTGCCACCAGCAGAACCGGGACAGGGAATTCACCCCTCCACTTT; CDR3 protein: CATSRTGTGNSPLHF
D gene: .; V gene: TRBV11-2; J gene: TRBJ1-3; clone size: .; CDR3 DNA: TGTGCCAGCAGCTTAAATCAGGTTCCGGACACCATATATTTT; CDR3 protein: CASSLNQVPDTIYF
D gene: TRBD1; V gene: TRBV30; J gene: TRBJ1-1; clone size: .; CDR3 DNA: TGTGCCTGGAGTGTAGGGGGCAAGACTGAAGCTTTCTTT; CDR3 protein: CAWSVGGKTEAFF
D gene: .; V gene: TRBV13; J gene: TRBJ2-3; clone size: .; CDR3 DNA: TGTGCCAGCAGCCCGACTCCGGCGGATACGCAGTATTTT; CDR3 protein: CASSPTPADTQYF
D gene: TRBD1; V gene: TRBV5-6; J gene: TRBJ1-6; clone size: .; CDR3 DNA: TGTGCCAGCAGGGGGACAGGGGAATACTCACCCCTCCACTTT; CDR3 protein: CASRGTGEYSPLHF
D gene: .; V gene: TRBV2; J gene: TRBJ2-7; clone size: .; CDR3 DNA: TGTGCCAGCAGTTATCAGGGGTCCTCCTACGAGCAGTACTTC; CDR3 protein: CASSYQGSSYEQYF
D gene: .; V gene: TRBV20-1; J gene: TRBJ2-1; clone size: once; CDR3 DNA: TGCAGTGCTAGTCCGGACAATGAGCAGTTCTTC; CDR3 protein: CSASPDNEQFF
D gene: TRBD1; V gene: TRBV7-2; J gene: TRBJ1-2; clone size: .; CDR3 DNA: TGTGCCAGCAGCTTCGACAGGGGGCACGGCTACACCTTC; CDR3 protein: CASSFDRGHGYTF
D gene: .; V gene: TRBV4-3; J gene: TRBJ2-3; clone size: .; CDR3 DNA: TGCGCCAGCAGCCAAGATCGCGGCAGGGGTGTGACAGATACGCAGTATTTT; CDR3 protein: CASSQDRGRGVTDTQYF
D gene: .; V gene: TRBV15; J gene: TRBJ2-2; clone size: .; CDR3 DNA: TGTGCCACCAGCAGAGATACAAACACCGGGGAGCTGTTTTTT; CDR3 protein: CATSRDTNTGELFF
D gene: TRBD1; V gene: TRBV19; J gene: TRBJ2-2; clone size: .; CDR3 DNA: TGTGCCAGTAAGATAGGGACAGGGGACACCGGGGAGCTGTTTTTT; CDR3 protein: CASKIGTGDTGELFF
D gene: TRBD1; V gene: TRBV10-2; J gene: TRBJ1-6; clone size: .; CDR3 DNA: TGCGCCAGCAGGGACAGGGGGCTTTCACCCCTCCACTTT; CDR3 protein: CASRDRGLSPLHF
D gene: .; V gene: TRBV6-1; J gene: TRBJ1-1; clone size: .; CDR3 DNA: TGTGCCAGCAGTGAAAACAGGGCAACTGAAGCTTTCTTT; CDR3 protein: CASSENRATEAFF
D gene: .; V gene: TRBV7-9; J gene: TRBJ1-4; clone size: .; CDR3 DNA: TGTGCCAGCAGCCGAAGCAGGGATCGAGGTACGACTAATGAAAAACTGTTTTTT; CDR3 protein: CASSRSRDRGTTNEKLFF
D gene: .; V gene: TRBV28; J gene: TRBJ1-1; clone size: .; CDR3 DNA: TGTGCCAGCAGGACTACCGAGGAGATGAACACTGAAGCTTTCTTT; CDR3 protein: CASRTTEEMNTEAFF
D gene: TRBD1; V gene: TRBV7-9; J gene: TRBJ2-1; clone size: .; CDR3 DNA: TGTGCCAGCAGCTTAGCTGGACAGGGGTTCTACAATGAGCAGTTCTTC; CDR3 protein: CASSLAGQGFYNEQFF
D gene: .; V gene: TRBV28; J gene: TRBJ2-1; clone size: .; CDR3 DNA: TGTGCCAGCGGAGCGGGCACTAATGAGCAGTTCTTC; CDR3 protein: CASGAGTNEQFF
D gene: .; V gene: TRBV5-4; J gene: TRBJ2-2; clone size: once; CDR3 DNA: TGTGCCAGCAGCTGGGGAGAAAACACCGGGGAGCTGTTTTTT; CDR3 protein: CASSWGENTGELFF
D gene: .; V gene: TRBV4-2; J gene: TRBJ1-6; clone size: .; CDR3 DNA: TGTGCCAGCAGCCAAGGTGTGGGGGGAGCCGATAATTCACCCCTCCACTTT; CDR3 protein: CASSQGVGGADNSPLHF
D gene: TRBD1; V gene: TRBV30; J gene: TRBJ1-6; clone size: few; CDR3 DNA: TGTGCCTGGAGTGGGGACAGCTCTGGGTCACCCCTCCACTTT; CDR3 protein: CAWSGDSSGSPLHF
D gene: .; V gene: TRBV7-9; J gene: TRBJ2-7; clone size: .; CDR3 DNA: TGTGCCAGCAGCCCTATTGACAGGGAGCAGTACTTC; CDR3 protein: CASSPIDREQYF